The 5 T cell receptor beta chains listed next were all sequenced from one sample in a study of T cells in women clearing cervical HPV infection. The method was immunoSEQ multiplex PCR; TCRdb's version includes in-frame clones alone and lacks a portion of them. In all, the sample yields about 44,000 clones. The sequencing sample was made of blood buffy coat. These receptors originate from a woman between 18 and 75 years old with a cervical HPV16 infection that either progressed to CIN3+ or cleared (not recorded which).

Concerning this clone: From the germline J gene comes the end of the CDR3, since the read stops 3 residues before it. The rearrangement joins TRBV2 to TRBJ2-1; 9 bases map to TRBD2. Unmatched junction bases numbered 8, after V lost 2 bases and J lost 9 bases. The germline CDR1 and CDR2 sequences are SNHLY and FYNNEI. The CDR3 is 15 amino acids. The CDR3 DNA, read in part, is TGTGCCAGCAGTGAAAGGGCGGGAGGGCCTGGTGAG. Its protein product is CASSERAGGPGE. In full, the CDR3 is CASSERAGGPGEQFF.

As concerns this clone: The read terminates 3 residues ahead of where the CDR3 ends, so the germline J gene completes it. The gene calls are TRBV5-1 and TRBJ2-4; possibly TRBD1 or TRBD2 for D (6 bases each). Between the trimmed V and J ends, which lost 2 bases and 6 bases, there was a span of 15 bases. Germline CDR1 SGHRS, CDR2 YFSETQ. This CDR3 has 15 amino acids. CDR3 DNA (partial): TGCGCCAGCAGCTTACTTGCGGGACACCGAAACATT. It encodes CASSLLAGHRNI. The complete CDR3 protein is CASSLLAGHRNIQYF.

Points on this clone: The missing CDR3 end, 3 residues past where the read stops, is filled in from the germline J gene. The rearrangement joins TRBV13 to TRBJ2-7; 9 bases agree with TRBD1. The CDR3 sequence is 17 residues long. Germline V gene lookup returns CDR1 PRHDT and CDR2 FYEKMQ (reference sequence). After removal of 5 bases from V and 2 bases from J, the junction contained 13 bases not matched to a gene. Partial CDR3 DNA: TGTGCCAGCAGCCGGGACAGGGCCCCCTTGGGAGCCTACGAG. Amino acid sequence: CASSRDRAPLGAYE. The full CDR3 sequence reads CASSRDRAPLGAYEQYF.

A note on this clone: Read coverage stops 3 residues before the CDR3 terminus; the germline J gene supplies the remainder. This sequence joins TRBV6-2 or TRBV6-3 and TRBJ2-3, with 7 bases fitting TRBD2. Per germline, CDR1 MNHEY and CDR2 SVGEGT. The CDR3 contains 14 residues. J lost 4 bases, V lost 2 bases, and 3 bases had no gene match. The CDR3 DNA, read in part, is TGTGCCAGCAGTTACGGGGGGGAGGCAGATACG. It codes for CASSYGGEADT. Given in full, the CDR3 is CASSYGGEADTQYF.

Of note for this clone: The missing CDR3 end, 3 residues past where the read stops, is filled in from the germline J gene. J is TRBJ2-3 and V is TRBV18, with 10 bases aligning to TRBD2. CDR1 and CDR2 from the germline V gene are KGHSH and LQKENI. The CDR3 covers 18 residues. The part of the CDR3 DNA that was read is TGTGCCAGCTCACCACCTTATAGGACTAGCGGCGATCGGGCGACG. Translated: CASSPPYRTSGDRAT. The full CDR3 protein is CASSPPYRTSGDRATQYF.